Sequencing of this TCR beta chain was carried out in a study of T cell changes during pregnancy in multiple sclerosis. Data came from immunoSEQ multiplex PCR; TCRdb stores just in-frame clones and leaves some out. The sample lists tens of thousands of clones; about 92% were seen once. V lost 6 bases, J lost 8 bases, and 5 bases stayed unmatched. This CDR3 region has 13 residues. The germline V gene encodes CDR1 ENHRY and CDR2 SYGVKD. The receptor's source is a female donor with multiple sclerosis, enrolled in a pregnancy study. Sequencing used peripheral blood, obtained after pregnancy. The genes are TRBV10-3 and TRBJ1-4; TRBD1 aligns across 8 bases. This CDR3 reads CAISETGEEKLFF. As DNA, the CDR3 is TGTGCCATCAGCGAGACAGGGGAGGAAAAACTGTTTTTT.